This T cell receptor beta chain was identified in a study of T-cell memory formation after mild COVID-19. Study-wide findings and caveats: The second-wave clones peaking on day 37 were not confirmed as SARS-CoV-2-specific.

Germline V CDR1 and CDR2: SQVTM, ANQGSEA. Between the trimmed V and J ends, which lost 2 bases and 3 bases, there was a span of 17 bases. CDR3 size: 15 residues. TCRdb reprocessed the 5' RACE reads via MiXCR and lists one record per CDR3 protein. This sample has 350,000 to 550,000 distinct CDR3 sequences; roughly 18% occur once, and the top ten carry approximately 21%. Only a few counts were recorded for this clonotype. Its specificity is unknown. The sample was PBMCs or a T cell subset sorted from them (not recorded which). The rearrangement joins TRBV29-1 to TRBJ2-7, with unresolved D. The sequence derives from a man younger than 35 who had mild COVID-19 (a few samples of this study predate the infection). Cell type and time point are not known. Here the CDR3 DNA reads TGCAGCGTTGAACTCTACACCAGCCCAGGCTACGAGCAGTACTTC. Amino acids: CSVELYTSPGYEQYF.